This section outlines one TCR beta chain sequence together with its context. A second about 7 to 11 cycle PCR used barcoded and J-beta primers. A single record per CDR3 protein comes from TCRdb applying MiXCR to the 5' RACE reads. The sample includes 710,000 or so distinct CDR3 sequences, approximately 21% seen only once; the top ten take around a fifth. This record belongs to a study of blood T cells in healthy people across ages. This CDR3 contains 16 residues. CDR1 and CDR2 from the germline V gene are SGHDN and FVKESK. The source of this sequence is a man between 65 and 80 years old in good health. Sample: blood. The chain employs TRBV14 and TRBJ2-5; D gene uncertain. The J call may be in error: the DNA end matches TRBJ2-1 better. The CDR3 spells CASSQRLRPPGDEQFF. The DNA for the CDR3 is TGTGCCAGCAGCCAGAGGTTAAGGCCTCCTGGGGATGAGCAGTTCTTC.